This record concerns one TCR beta chain sequence. Some clones are missing from TCRdb's copy, which holds only in-frame ones; the method was immunoSEQ multiplex PCR. Counted here are over 45,000 clones, 85% to 95% occurring once; the ten biggest clones make up 0.7% to 1%. The record originates from a study of T cell changes during pregnancy in multiple sclerosis. The J segment lost 8 bases and the V segment lost 4 bases, leaving 4 bases of the junction unmatched. CDR1 and CDR2 (germline): SGHTA, FQGTGA. The CDR3 sequence is 13 residues long. This chain connects TRBV7-3 to TRBJ2-3; 9 bases match TRBD2. The receptor was isolated from a female donor in good health, enrolled as a control in a pregnancy study. The source was CD4+ T cells from peripheral blood mononuclear cells, collected in the second trimester of pregnancy. The CDR3 region has the DNA TGTGCCAGCAGCTCCTCGACTAGCGGTACGCAGTATTTT. Encoded protein: CASSSSTSGTQYF.